The 26 T cell receptor beta chains presented below share a single source sample, sequenced in a study of blood T cells in healthy people across ages. Combining a sample-barcoded 5' primer with a J-beta primer mix, a second PCR ran for about 7 to 11 cycles. TCRdb itself ran the 5' RACE reads through MiXCR, one entry per CDR3 protein. The repertoire has roughly 1,800,000 distinct CDR3 sequences, around 48% of them found once; the top ten carry 2.1%. The sample taken for sequencing was blood. These receptor sequences come from a woman aged 40 to 50 in good health.

The rearrangement uses TRBV24-1 and TRBJ2-3; D gene unclear. V lost 9 bases, J lost 0 bases, and 6 bases lay in between. The CDR3 loop spans 12 amino acids. Per the germline V gene, CDR1 is KGHDR and CDR2 is SFDVKD. The CDR3 here is CATARSTDTQYF. In nucleotides, the CDR3 is TGTGCCACCGCCAGGAGCACAGATACGCAGTATTTT.

This clonotype was observed a few times. This rearrangement joins TRBV4-2 to TRBJ2-7, with D uncertain. V lost 0 bases, J lost 2 bases, and 11 bases lay in between. The V gene's germline CDR1 is LGHNA and CDR2 YNFKEQ. This CDR3 contains 15 residues. The CDR3 bases are TGTGCCAGCAGCCAAGATCCGGGCACCCCCTACGAGCAGTACTTC. Translation gives CASSQDPGTPYEQYF.

V usage is TRBV7-6 and J usage is TRBJ2-3; 11 nucleotides align to TRBD2. After removal of 5 bases from V and 5 bases from J, the junction contained 12 bases not matched to a gene. CDR3 size: 17 residues. Per germline, CDR1 SGHVS and CDR2 FNYEAQ. The CDR3 DNA follows: TGTGCCAGCAGCCCATCTTCACTAGCGGGGGCAAAAGATACGCAGTATTTT. Protein product: CASSPSSLAGAKDTQYF.

Here the CDR3 DNA reads TGTGCCAGCAGTGTTAGGGGAAGGGGCACAGGGGGAGTACAAGAGACCCAGTACTTC. This encodes CASSVRGRGTGGVQETQYF. The chain has TRBV6-1 and TRBJ2-5; 8 nucleotides agree with TRBD1. V shed 4 bases, J shed 2 bases, and the junction held 18 bases outside the gene matches. There are 19 residues in the CDR3. Germline loops: CDR1 MNHNS, CDR2 SASEGT.

This clonotype was seen a handful of times. The V call is TRBV4-3, the J call TRBJ2-7; 8 bases are shared with TRBD1. The germline gives CDR1 LGHNA, CDR2 YSLEER. CDR3 length: 15 amino acids. After removal of 4 bases from V and 4 bases from J, the junction contained 9 bases not matched to a gene. The CDR3 DNA follows: TGCGCCAGCAGCCGGTCAGGGGGCACGTTTTACGAGCAGTACTTC. This encodes CASSRSGGTFYEQYF.

This clonotype has a handful of counts. The V and J genes are TRBV7-2 and TRBJ2-3; no firm D call. Germline CDR1 reads SGHTA; CDR2 reads FQGNSA. V lost 5 bases and J lost 2, with 14 bases in between. The length of the CDR3 is 15 residues. CDR3 region: CASSPPVAATDTQYF. The CDR3 coding sequence is TGTGCCAGCAGCCCCCCTGTGGCCGCCACAGATACGCAGTATTTT. Using reference TRBV7-2 and TRBJ2-3 for the parts outside the CDR3, the full variable domain is GAGVSQSPSNKVTEKGKDVELRCDPISGHTALYWYRQSLGQGLEFLIYFQGNSAPDKSGLPSDRFSAERTGGSVSTLTIQRTQQEDSAVYLCASSPPVAATDTQYFGPGTRLTVL.

The sample holds a few counts of this clonotype. V gene TRBV4-1 combines with J gene TRBJ2-2; a weak D match, TRBD2 (6 bases). In germline, CDR1 is MGHRA, CDR2 YSYEKL. This CDR3 is built from 15 residues. Trimming left V 1 base short and J 5 bases short, with 11 bases between. The CDR3 loop reads CASSQAGGRTGELFF. The CDR3 DNA reads as TGCGCCAGCAGCCAAGCCGGGGGAAGGACCGGGGAGCTGTTTTTT.

The chain links TRBV20-1 to TRBJ2-3; 8 nucleotides line up with TRBD1. Germline CDR1 DFQATT, CDR2 SNEGSKA (reference sequence). The CDR3 extends over 15 amino acids. V shed 6 bases and J 2 bases; nucleotides not matched to a gene: 10. CDR3 DNA sequence: TGCAGTGCACACTCGGACAGGGCCTCCACAGATACGCAGTATTTT. It is translated as CSAHSDRASTDTQYF.

This rearrangement joins TRBV6-6 to TRBJ2-1; 11 nucleotides match TRBD1. Germline trimming cut 6 bases from V and 10 bases from J; bases unmatched to any gene: 8. The CDR3 runs to 14 residues. Germline CDR1 MNHNY, CDR2 SVGAGI (reference sequence). The chain's CDR3 is CASSPPGTGGEQFF. The CDR3 region has the DNA TGTGCCAGCAGCCCCCCCGGGACAGGGGGGGAGCAGTTCTTC.

The chain couples TRBV4-2 to TRBJ1-4, with 10 nucleotides matching TRBD1. The germline V gene encodes CDR1 LGHNA and CDR2 YNFKEQ. There are 16 residues in the CDR3. The trim removed 0 bases at V and 5 bases at J, leaving 3 bases unmatched. In nucleotides, the CDR3 is TGTGCCAGCAGCCAAGATGGGGGACAGGGGAATGAAAAACTGTTTTTT. It translates to CASSQDGGQGNEKLFF.

The V and J genes are TRBV12-3 or TRBV12-4 and TRBJ1-2; D ambiguous. The CDR3 spans 14 residues. V lost 6 bases to trimming and J lost 5 bases, with 16 bases between them. The CDR3 DNA reads as TGTGCCAGCAGAAAAGGGTCAAGCGGGTATGGCTACACCTTC. Amino acid sequence: CASRKGSSGYGYTF.

V gene TRBV12-3 or TRBV12-4 combines with J gene TRBJ2-7, with D unresolved. CDR3 size: 12 residues. V shed 5 bases and J shed 6 bases, with 11 bases lying between them. This CDR3 reads CASSLTVGEQYF. The DNA for the CDR3 is TGTGCCAGCAGTCTCACGGTGGGCGAGCAGTACTTC.

In DNA, the CDR3 is TGTGCCAGCAGCTTGGCCCCGGGACAGGGAGCGAATGGCTACACCTTC. This gives the protein CASSLAPGQGANGYTF. The rearrangement joins TRBV5-5 to TRBJ1-2; TRBD1 matches at 9 bases. Germline CDR1 reads SGHKS; CDR2 reads YYEKEE (reference sequence). V was pared by 0 bases and J by 6 bases, with 9 bases of the junction left unmatched. CDR3 length: 16 amino acids.

The chain joins TRBV4-2 to TRBJ1-5, with 8 bases lining up with TRBD1. Looked up from germline, CDR1 is LGHNA and CDR2 is YNFKEQ. This CDR3 is built from 16 residues. Trimming removed 1 base from V and 7 bases from J; junction bases left unmatched: 9. CDR3 DNA sequence: TGTGCCAGCAGCCAAGCGACAGGGGCATTGGGACAGCCCCAGCATTTT. It is translated as CASSQATGALGQPQHF.

The chain has TRBV20-1 and TRBJ2-3; 14 bases match TRBD2. Germline CDR1 DFQATT, CDR2 SNEGSKA (reference sequence). The trim removed 5 bases at V and 0 bases at J, leaving 10 bases unmatched. The CDR3 consists of 18 residues. CDR3: CSASSPGLAGDSTDTQYF. The CDR3 DNA follows: TGCAGTGCTTCCTCTCCGGGACTAGCGGGGGACAGCACAGATACGCAGTATTTT.

The table lists this clonotype with a few counts. The chain has TRBV27 and TRBJ2-1, with TRBD2 identical over 7 bases. Looked up from germline, CDR1 is MNHEY and CDR2 is SMNVEV (reference sequence). The CDR3 length is 16 residues. After removal of 2 bases from V and 4 bases from J, the junction contained 8 bases not matched to a gene. The CDR3 DNA reads as TGTGCCAGCAGTTTAGAACCTAGCGGACTATACAATGAGCAGTTCTTC. It encodes CASSLEPSGLYNEQFF.

The chain carries TRBV7-2 and TRBJ2-4; tentatively, D is TRBD1 (5 bases). V was cut by 5 bases and J by 0 bases, with 14 bases left in between. Germline CDR1 reads SGHTA; CDR2 reads FQGNSA. The CDR3 is 16 residues long. CDR3 region: CASSLADRLAKNIQYF. CDR3 DNA sequence: TGTGCCAGCAGCCTCGCCGACAGACTAGCCAAAAACATTCAGTACTTC.

This clonotype appeared a single time. The chain combines TRBV11-2 with TRBJ2-3; 8 bases are shared with TRBD2. The trim removed 5 bases at V and 4 bases at J, leaving 26 bases unmatched. CDR1 is SGHAT, CDR2 FQNNGV, per germline. This CDR3 comprises 21 residues. CDR3 loop: CASSLRSSSGEGYGGADTQYF. CDR3 DNA: TGTGCCAGCAGCCTCCGATCGAGTAGCGGGGAGGGTTACGGGGGGGCAGATACGCAGTATTTT.

This chain joins TRBV7-2 and TRBJ2-1; D might be TRBD2 (5 bases). This CDR3 region has 15 residues. V was clipped by 0 bases and J by 9 bases, with 15 bases between them. The germline gives CDR1 SGHTA, CDR2 FQGNSA. CDR3 loop: CASSLAGGRPGEQFF. The DNA of the CDR3 is TGTGCCAGCAGCTTAGCAGGAGGCCGTCCGGGTGAGCAGTTCTTC.

The chain carries TRBV10-3 and TRBJ2-5; 11 positions agree with TRBD1. Unmatched junction bases numbered 5, after V lost 6 bases and J lost 5 bases. From germline, CDR1 is ENHRY and CDR2 SYGVKD. CDR3 length: 14 amino acids. The CDR3 region is CAIRGDRGDETQYF. In DNA form, the CDR3 reads TGTGCCATCAGGGGGGACAGGGGGGATGAGACCCAGTACTTC.

The rearrangement joins TRBV12-3 or TRBV12-4 to TRBJ1-5; TRBD1 matches at 7 bases. CDR3 length equals 15 residues. V lost 5 bases to trimming and J lost 9 bases; unmatched junction nucleotides: 13. The CDR3 loop is CASSIYRGPDRPQHF. CDR3 DNA sequence: TGTGCCAGCAGTATTTACAGGGGCCCTGACCGGCCCCAGCATTTT.

A few counts support this clonotype. The chain carries TRBV7-3 and TRBJ1-2, with 8 positions matching TRBD1. From germline, CDR1 is SGHTA and CDR2 FQGTGA. This CDR3 has 16 amino acids. The junction had 12 bases not matched to a gene; V was cut back by 5 bases and J by 4 bases. The CDR3 loop reads CASSDRAGTGAYGYTF. The CDR3 bases are TGTGCCAGCAGCGACAGAGCCGGGACAGGCGCCTATGGCTACACCTTC.

This clonotype was counted only a few times. The gene calls are TRBV12-3 or TRBV12-4 and TRBJ2-7, with TRBD1 matching 8 bases. After removal of 7 bases from V and 5 bases from J, the junction contained 16 bases not matched to a gene. The CDR3 has 16 amino acids. DNA for the CDR3: TGTGCCAGCACCAACTTCGCCGGGACAGGCACCAACGAGCAGTACTTC. Amino acid sequence: CASTNFAGTGTNEQYF.

The chain links TRBV4-2 to TRBJ2-3; TRBD2 matches at 12 bases. The CDR3 has 21 amino acids. J gave up 0 bases and V 0 bases, and 13 bases lay outside the gene matches. Germline V lookup: CDR1 LGHNA, CDR2 YNFKEQ. The CDR3 nucleotides read TGTGCCAGCAGCCAAGATAGTCTTCCTAGCGGGGGGGTACCTAGCACAGATACGCAGTATTTT. This codes for CASSQDSLPSGGVPSTDTQYF.

This sequence joins TRBV25-1 and TRBJ2-5, with no clear D. The CDR3 extends over 13 amino acids. Looked up from germline, CDR1 is MGHDK and CDR2 is SYGVNS. The V end lost 6 bases, the J end lost 4 bases, and 12 bases lay between the germline ends. The CDR3 DNA reads as TGTGCCAGCAGGAAAGTAGGTCCAGAGACCCAGTACTTC. This encodes CASRKVGPETQYF.

The V and J genes are TRBV6-1 and TRBJ1-1, with 9 bases aligning to TRBD1. The J segment lost 0 bases and the V segment lost 6 bases, leaving 14 bases of the junction unmatched. CDR1 MNHNS and CDR2 SASEGT come from the germline V gene. The length of the CDR3 is 18 residues. This chain's CDR3 is CASSRRTGVDFMNTEAFF. In DNA, the CDR3 is TGTGCCAGCAGCCGCCGGACAGGGGTGGATTTCATGAACACTGAAGCTTTCTTT.